A selection of T cell receptor beta chains follows, all from one sample in a study of blood T cell repertoires in COVID-19. Produced via immunoSEQ multiplex PCR; TCRdb's table is partial and in-frame only. The sample shows around 250,000 clones, 86% of them seen only once. The sample consisted of peripheral blood. All receptors derive from a young man who had recovered from COVID-19. Each CDR3 is given with its conserved first and last residue. D genes are given only for firm matches. Clone size appears in some rows only: once, few, many, or a class for an expanded clone.

>TRBJ1-1|TRBV7-2|NA|NA|15
TGTGCCAGCAGCTTAGAGGGAGCCGGTGGGGTTGAAGCTTTCTTT
CASSLEGAGGVEAFF
>TRBJ1-1|TRBV19|few|NA|15
TGTGCCAGTAGTCAGGGGAGGGGACTGAACACTGAAGCTTTCTTT
CASSQGRGLNTEAFF
>TRBJ2-2|TRBV6-5|NA|NA|15
TGTGCCAGCAAGTGGTTCGGGGAGAACACCGGGGAGCTGTTTTTT
CASKWFGENTGELFF
>TRBJ1-6|TRBV5-1|NA|TRBD1|16
TGCGCCAGCAGCCCCGGGACAGGGGGCCATAATTCACCCCTCCACTTT
CASSPGTGGHNSPLHF
>TRBJ2-7|TRBV11-2|NA|NA|15
TGTGCCAGCAGCTTAGCCCTGGACACATCCTACGAGCAGTACTTC
CASSLALDTSYEQYF
>TRBJ2-3|TRBV7-6|NA|TRBD2|14
TGTGCCAGCAGCATTAGCGGGGGCGGGGATACGCAGTATTTT
CASSISGGGDTQYF
>TRBJ1-1|TRBV6-8|NA|NA|15
TGTGCCAGCAGCACTCAAGAGAGCGGAAACACTGAAGCTTTCTTT
CASSTQESGNTEAFF
>TRBJ2-1|TRBV7-9|NA|NA|13
TGTGCCAGCAGCTTAGCTAGCCCCCATGAGCAGTTCTTC
CASSLASPHEQFF
>TRBJ2-7|TRBV6-5|NA|NA|12
TGTGCCAGCATCCGAGGAGCCTACGAGCAGTACTTC
CASIRGAYEQYF
>TRBJ2-2|TRBV19|NA|NA|16
TGTGCCAGTAGCGAAATACAGGGGCGGGGCACCGGGGAGCTGTTTTTT
CASSEIQGRGTGELFF
>TRBJ1-2|TRBV3-1/TRBV3-2|NA|NA|12
TGTGCCAGCAGTAATCAGGGTCGGTTCTACACCTTC
CASSNQGRFYTF
>TRBJ2-3|TRBV5-1|NA|NA|13
TGCGCCAGCAGCCCGGTAGGTGGAGATATGCAGTATTTT
CASSPVGGDMQYF
>TRBJ2-5|TRBV6-5|NA|NA|12
TGTGCCAGCAGGAACCCGCGGGAGACCCAGTACTTC
CASRNPRETQYF
>TRBJ1-1|TRBV3-1/TRBV3-2|NA|NA|13
TGTGCCAGCACCCGGGTGCCGGGAACTGAAGCTTTCTTT
CASTRVPGTEAFF
>TRBJ1-4|TRBV18|NA|NA|15
TGTGCCAGCTCACCAGGGCAGAGACCTAATGAAAAACTGTTTTTT
CASSPGQRPNEKLFF
>TRBJ2-3|TRBV24-1|NA|TRBD1|15
TGTGCCACCAGTGATACAGGGGTTGGGACAGATACGCAGTATTTT
CATSDTGVGTDTQYF
>TRBJ1-3|TRBV7-2|few|NA|15
TGTGCCAGCAGCTTAAGAGGTTTGCGGGGAAACACCATATATTTT
CASSLRGLRGNTIYF
>TRBJ1-2|TRBV12-3/TRBV12-4|NA|NA|13
TGTGCCAGCAAAAAGGTATCCGGGGGAGGCTACACCTTC
CASKKVSGGGYTF
>TRBJ1-2|TRBV1|NA|NA|15
TGCACCAGCAGCGACGACAGGGGGACTAACTATGGCTACACCTTC
CTSSDDRGTNYGYTF
>TRBJ2-5|TRBV19|NA|TRBD2|17
TGTGCCAGTAGTAACCTAGCGGGGGGGCTGAGCCAAGAGACCCAGTACTTC
CASSNLAGGLSQETQYF
>TRBJ2-2|TRBV7-2|NA|TRBD1|16
TGTGCCAGCAGCTTGGACAGGCCCGCGAACACCGGGGAGCTGTTTTTT
CASSLDRPANTGELFF
>TRBJ1-1|TRBV7-2|NA|NA|14
TGTGCCAGCAGCCCGTACGGGGGGAACACTGAAGCTTTCTTT
CASSPYGGNTEAFF